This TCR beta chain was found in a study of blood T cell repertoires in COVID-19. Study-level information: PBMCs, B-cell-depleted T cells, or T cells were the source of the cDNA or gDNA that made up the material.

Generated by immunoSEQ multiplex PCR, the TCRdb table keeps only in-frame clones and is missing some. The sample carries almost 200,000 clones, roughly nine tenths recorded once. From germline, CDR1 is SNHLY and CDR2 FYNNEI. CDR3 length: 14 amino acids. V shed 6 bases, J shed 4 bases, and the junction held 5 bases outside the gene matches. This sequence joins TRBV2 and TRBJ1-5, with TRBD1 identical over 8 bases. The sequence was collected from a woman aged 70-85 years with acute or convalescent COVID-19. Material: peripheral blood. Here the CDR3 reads CASSADRGNQPQHF. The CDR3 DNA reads TGTGCCAGCAGCGCAGACAGGGGAAATCAGCCCCAGCATTTT.